This TCR beta chain was observed in a study of T cells in Graves' hyperthyroidism and ophthalmopathy (dated by TCRdb to the late 2010s). For the wider study: Peripheral blood was collected at initial diagnosis, before any treatment. TCR V-J signatures able to tell the groups apart were searched for in a discovery cohort of 100 patients, of whom over 40 had Graves' ophthalmopathy and roughly 57 had stable Graves' hyperthyroidism. Prospective prediction of ophthalmopathy was tested in an independent validation cohort of fewer than 20 hyperthyroidism patients and 15 to 17 patients who later progressed to ophthalmopathy. The approximately 100 discovery patients were randomly divided into training and test sets at a 7:3 ratio. In several Graves' hyperthyroidism patients, the study also compared T-cell repertoires from thyroid tissue with T-cell repertoires from blood. After sampling, hyperthyroidism patients received methimazole starting at 30 mg daily, and ophthalmopathy patients received high-dose intravenous methylprednisolone. The paper reports TCR Vbeta CDR3 sequencing of 130 to 150 peripheral blood samples: approximately 41 ophthalmopathy, 75 to 80 hyperthyroidism and approximately 17 progressor patients. Study-level results and caveats: A model built on a 13 V-J signature distinguished ophthalmopathy from stable hyperthyroidism, reaching about 88% sensitivity and under 84% specificity in cross-validation and 80%/75% in testing. No statistical method was used to fix the sample size in advance, and group allocation was not hidden from the investigators. In validation, the model predicted progression to ophthalmopathy a median of 6.5 months before onset, with about 71% sensitivity and 72.22% specificity. Blood samples also contained most of the expanded thyroid clonotypes (frequency above 0.001), which suggests that blood repertoires may reflect thyroid immune responses.

Stable Graves' hyperthyroidism was defined as no progression to ophthalmopathy during 18 months of follow-up. Hyperthyroidism patients were newly diagnosed, with disease duration under 2 months, and aged 18 to 65 years. Any patient with an uncontrolled infection, another autoimmune disease, pregnancy or lactation was excluded. Diagnoses relied on clinical symptoms, serum thyroxine and TRAb, thyroid ultrasound and orbital computed tomography. Ficoll-Paque density gradient centrifugation was used to isolate PBMCs from about 10 ml of fresh peripheral blood. Total RNA was extracted using Trizol reagent, and RNA quality was assessed on an Agilent 2100 Bioanalyzer. The germline V gene (reference sequence) sets CDR1 to GTSNPN and CDR2 to SVGIG. Trimming takes 3 bases off V and 5 bases off J; junction bases not matched to a gene: 1. Its CDR3 holds 14 amino acids, cysteine through phenylalanine. CDR3 DNA is the only sequence kept; it has 42 bases, read in frame from the first base.

In its sample, this clonotype was seen many times. It lacks a known antigen. No much larger clone is present one base from it, and per-base qualities are unavailable. Amplification of TCR beta CDR3 regions was carried out from RNA transcripts. The TCR CDR3 was subjected to a first round of RT-PCR using the HTBI primer set and the Qiagen OneStep RT-PCR kit. Libraries were constructed in a second round of multiplex PCR, after which size selection and purification were carried out. Sequencing of the libraries was done on an Illumina HiSeq2000 using paired-end 100 bp reads. On the authors' methods: SOAPnuke was used to process the raw data, with reads discarded if the reads contained adapters or uncalled bases, had a mean Phred below 15, or lacked an exact constant-primer or identifier match. COPE v1.2.5 was used to merge the high-quality paired reads, and each unique nucleotide sequence was defined as a clonotype. Clonotypes were aligned to IMGT TRBV, TRBD and TRBJ reference segments using MiTCR v1.1. The analysis included only V-J combinations with a frequency above 0.0001, which together covered 99.2% of the repertoires. A TCS score was defined as the ratio between F50 (clonal expansion) and ExV (chaos), using BLOSUM62-based TCRdist between CDR3 peptides within each V-J. Welch's t-statistics and random forest reduced around 550 V-J features to 13, which were used in a naive Bayes classifier (R e1071). The public reads were run again by TCRdb, first through fastp at Q25 and then through MiXCR, and only productive beta chains were kept. Every distinct CDR3 protein forms one entry, paired with its most common genes and DNA. These V and J calls derive from TCRdb rather than the authors' analysis. This sample is represented by fewer than 900,000 distinct CDR3 sequences; approximately 16% of them were singletons. Around 7.7% of the sample is taken by the ten largest.

The clonotype was recovered from a man aged 18 to 29 with Graves' hyperthyroidism. Specimen: blood. Rearrangement joined TRBV30 to TRBJ2-3; 14 bases in the middle match TRBD2. The CDR3 in this case is CAWRGTSGGDTQYF. The base sequence is TGTGCCTGGAGGGGGACTAGCGGGGGAGATACGCAGTATTTT.